This record concerns one T cell receptor beta chain sequence. Its specificity is not known. J gave up 0 bases and V 6 bases, and 10 bases lay outside the gene matches. Germline CDR1 and CDR2: MNHNS and SASEGT. This CDR3 is built from 17 residues. These data originate in a study of T cells in Graves' hyperthyroidism and ophthalmopathy. Looking at the study overall: At the time of initial diagnosis and before any treatment, peripheral blood was collected.

Broader study findings: Blood also held most thyroid clonotypes expanded beyond 0.001.

TCR beta CDR3 regions were amplified from RNA. Researchers ran a first-round RT-PCR on the TCR CDR3 using the HTBI primer set. A single record per CDR3 protein comes from TCRdb applying MiXCR to the multiplex PCR reads. The sample has around 610,000 distinct CDR3 sequences, 14% to 15% seen once. The TCR originated in a woman aged 35 to 49 with Graves' ophthalmopathy. The chain links TRBV6-1 to TRBJ1-3; 8 nucleotides match TRBD1. Material for sequencing was blood. The CDR3 loop reads CASRSPKTGGSGNTIYF. As DNA, the CDR3 is TGTGCCAGCAGATCGCCTAAAACAGGGGGCTCTGGAAACACCATATATTTT.